Following are 9 T cell receptor beta chains from one sample sequenced in a study of CD8 T cells in ankylosing spondylitis. Study-level findings and limits: There was a TCR beta motif, made of several highly homologous variants, that appeared characteristic of ankylosing spondylitis blood.

For these receptors, no antigen is known. TCRdb reanalysed the 5' RACE reads using MiXCR and keeps one entry per CDR3 protein. Altogether about 750,000 distinct CDR3 sequences are present, under 20% being singletons, with the ten largest covering around 20%. Sequencing was done on a sample of blood, either unsorted or a sorted T cell fraction (not recorded which). The source is a male donor with ankylosing spondylitis.

The table lists this clonotype with a few counts. The rearrangement uses TRBV29-1 and TRBJ2-1, with a tentative D call TRBD1 (5 bases). The CDR3 is made up of 13 amino acids. Germline loops: CDR1 SQVTM, CDR2 ANQGSEA. Between the trimmed V and J ends, which lost 6 bases and 4 bases, there was a span of 13 bases. The chain's CDR3 is CSVHRQSYNEQFF. The CDR3 DNA sequence: TGCAGCGTCCACCGACAGAGTTACAATGAGCAGTTCTTC.

The chain has TRBV12-3 or TRBV12-4 and TRBJ1-1; weak D call: TRBD1 (6 bases). This CDR3 is 15 amino acids long. The ends were cut back, 1 base at V and 5 bases at J, with 14 bases in the middle. The CDR3 loop reads CASSLGGLEVTEAFF. CDR3 sequence (DNA): TGTGCCAGCAGTTTAGGGGGGCTCGAGGTAACTGAAGCTTTCTTT.

The chain uses TRBV20-1 and TRBJ2-3; 7 nucleotides agree with TRBD2. The V gene's germline CDR1 is DFQATT and CDR2 SNEGSKA (reference sequence). Unmatched junction bases numbered 18, after V lost 6 bases and J lost 6 bases. This CDR3 is 16 amino acids long. The CDR3 nucleotides read TGCAGTGCCGGAGGAACGGGGCGGGAGTCTTCCGATACGCAGTATTTT. It codes for CSAGGTGRESSDTQYF.

The rearrangement uses TRBV12-3 or TRBV12-4 and TRBJ2-3; 7 bases are a match to TRBD1. V dropped 2 bases and J dropped 2; count of bases not matched to a gene: 10. CDR3 length: 17 amino acids. CDR3 in DNA: TGTGCCAGCAGTTTAACGCCCCGGGACAGAAACACAGATACGCAGTATTTT. Translated: CASSLTPRDRNTDTQYF.

This clonotype was counted ten times or more. The chain joins TRBV4-2 to TRBJ2-7, with D perhaps matching TRBD2 (6 bases). V was shortened by 1 base and J by 1 base, with 8 bases between the two germline ends. The germline V gene has CDR1 LGHNA and CDR2 YNFKEQ. This CDR3 region has 14 residues. The CDR3 region is CASSQVGGSYEQYF. CDR3 in DNA: TGTGCCAGCAGCCAAGTGGGGGGATCCTACGAGCAGTACTTC.

The rearrangement links TRBV5-1 to TRBJ1-5; no clear D. The germline V and J ends were trimmed by 0 bases and 0 bases, with 7 bases remaining between them. The CDR3 loop spans 15 amino acids. CDR1 is SGHRS, CDR2 YFSETQ, per germline. The CDR3 DNA reads as TGCGCCAGCAGCTTGGAGGGCCTTAGCAATCAGCCCCAGCATTTT. It encodes CASSLEGLSNQPQHF.

This chain joins TRBV4-3 and TRBJ1-3; D possibly corresponds to TRBD1 (6 bases). V was shortened by 0 bases and J by 4 bases, with 10 bases between the two germline ends. CDR3 size: 15 residues. Germline-derived CDR1 and CDR2 are LGHNA and YSLEER. The CDR3 here is CASSQDSGVGNTIYF. CDR3 bases: TGCGCCAGCAGCCAAGATTCAGGGGTCGGAAACACCATATATTTT.

J is TRBJ1-4 and V is TRBV18; D ambiguous. Per the germline V gene, CDR1 is KGHSH and CDR2 is LQKENI. The V and J ends lost 2 bases and 8 bases respectively, with 12 bases between them. The length of the CDR3 is 14 residues. The CDR3 loop reads CASSPGSTSEKLFF. In DNA, the CDR3 is TGTGCCAGCTCACCAGGCAGCACTTCGGAAAAACTGTTTTTT.

V usage is TRBV19 and J usage is TRBJ1-6; D is possibly TRBD1 (6 bases). Germline CDR1 is LNHDA and CDR2 is SQIVND (reference sequence). The CDR3 extends over 15 amino acids. V lost 8 bases to trimming and J lost 0 bases, with 11 bases between them. The DNA for the CDR3 is TGTGCCAGTGGGGGCGGCAGCTCCTATAATTCACCCCTCCACTTT. Translation gives CASGGGSSYNSPLHF. Full variable domain (outside the CDR3, taken from reference TRBV19 and TRBJ1-6): DGGITQSPKYLFRKEGQNVTLSCEQNLNHDAMYWYRQDPGQGLRLIYYSQIVNDFQKGDIAEGYSVSREKKESFPLTVTSAQKNPTAFYLCASGGGSSYNSPLHFGNGTRLTVT.